These 5 T cell receptor beta chains were all obtained from the same sample, sequenced in a study of regulatory T cells in long-lasting Graves disease. According to the study, TCR beta libraries were built with iRepertoire HTBI primers and CDR3-region Arm-PCR. Each CDR3 protein gets one entry after TCRdb re-called the multiplex PCR reads with MiXCR. There are hundreds of thousands of distinct CDR3 sequences in the sample; 15% to 20% occur only once, and 12% lies in the top ten. Noted time point: newly diagnosed GD, antithyroid drugs for less than 3 months. Isolated PBMC RNA provided the starting material for the TCR library. This sample was shared with a second study, whose subject was T cells in Graves' hyperthyroidism and ophthalmopathy.

The sample consisted of peripheral blood mononuclear cells (PBMCs), taken at new diagnosis, from a patient treated with antithyroid drugs. These receptors came from a man aged 18 to 30 with Graves disease.

This clonotype was seen many times. This chain uses TRBV12-3 or TRBV12-4 with TRBJ2-7; D call uncertain. The ends were cut back, 6 bases at V and 6 bases at J, with 12 bases in the middle. The CDR3 is 12 amino acids. CDR3 in amino acids: CASSPDGSEQYF. For the CDR3, the DNA is TGTGCCAGCAGCCCGGACGGAAGCGAGCAGTACTTC.

This clonotype was found a few times. The chain couples TRBV20-1 to TRBJ1-6, with D possibly TRBD1 on 5 matching bases. Germline V gene lookup returns CDR1 DFQATT and CDR2 SNEGSKA (reference sequence). This CDR3 spans 13 amino acids. V dropped 6 bases and J dropped 7 bases, with 13 bases sitting between them. The CDR3 protein is CSASRQGNSPLHF. The CDR3 bases are TGCAGTGCCAGCAGGCAGGGAAATTCACCCCTCCACTTT.

The J gene is TRBJ1-3, the V gene TRBV3-1; perhaps TRBD1 as D (6 bases). Germline CDR1 LGHDT, CDR2 YNNKEL (reference sequence). The CDR3 is 17 residues long. V lost 4 bases and J 0 bases, leaving 16 bases between the germline ends. CDR3 in DNA: TGTGCCAGCAGCCCATTACAGGGAGATCGCTCTGGAAACACCATATATTTT. As protein: CASSPLQGDRSGNTIYF.

This clonotype was detected many times. The chain links TRBV28 to TRBJ1-4; D perhaps matches TRBD1 (6 bases). The V gene lost 4 bases and the J gene lost 8 bases, with 11 bases spanning the gap. The CDR3 spans 13 residues. Germline values: CDR1 MDHEN, CDR2 SYDVKM. The CDR3 DNA is TGTGCCAGCAGTTCGCAGGGGAGAGAAAAACTGTTTTTT. Translated: CASSSQGREKLFF. Based on the CDR3 plus reference TRBV28 and TRBJ1-4, the full variable domain is DVKVTQSSRYLVKRTGEKVFLECVQDMDHENMFWYRQDPGLGLRLIYFSYDVKMKEKGDIPEGYSVSREKKERFSLILESASTNQTSMYLCASSSQGREKLFFGSGTQLSVL.

This clonotype showed up just a few times. This sequence joins TRBV7-9 and TRBJ1-5, with D tentatively TRBD1 (5 bases). V was clipped by 2 bases and J by 6 bases, with 11 bases between them. The germline V gene encodes CDR1 SEHNR and CDR2 FQNEAQ (reference sequence). The CDR3 is 14 amino acids. Written as DNA, the CDR3 is TGTGCCAGCAGCTTACAGGGAGTAGGTCAGCCCCAGCATTTT. Translation gives CASSLQGVGQPQHF.